This T cell receptor (beta chain) comes out of a study of spatial heterogeneity in lung cancer. TCRdb reanalysed the 5' RACE reads using MiXCR and keeps one entry per CDR3 protein. Of just over 75,000 distinct CDR3 sequences listed, 7% to 9% are singletons. Indicated time point: sample taken at primary tumor resection. The donor group consisted of approximately 77 patients who had untreated, early-stage non-small cell lung cancer. Unsorted whole RNA from tumor, nontumor lung or frozen PBMC underwent sequencing. With 1 base removed from V and 9 bases from J, the gap between germline ends came to 16 bases. The CDR3 spans 15 residues. The V gene's germline CDR1 is LGHNA and CDR2 YNFKEQ. Study-level points and caveats: Ubiquitous, expanded tumor-derived TCRs were more frequently observed in blood at resection than at follow-up.

This clonotype was counted ten times or more. Its antigen is currently unknown. The chain joins TRBV4-2 to TRBJ2-1, with TRBD1 as a possible D gene (5 bases). This specimen consisted of PBMCs, obtained at surgery. The receptor comes from a male donor with early-stage non-small cell lung cancer. The CDR3 loop is CASSQAAGPRGEQFF. CDR3 bases: TGTGCCAGCAGCCAAGCCGCCGGGCCTAGGGGTGAGCAGTTCTTC.